The rows below give T cell receptor beta chains drawn from one sample of a study of PD-L1 blockade in urothelial cancer. The method was immunoSEQ multiplex PCR; TCRdb's version includes in-frame clones alone and lacks a portion of them. The top ten hold roughly 2% of the sample, which has 85,000 to 100,000 clones, around 86% seen once. This material consisted of PBMCs, taken around atezolizumab (anti-PD-L1) treatment. All receptors come from a man aged 60-69 years with urothelial cancer. The conserved cysteine and the conserved F or W are not part of the CDR3 here. Each record gives: V gene, J gene, CDR3 protein.

TRBV27,TRBJ1-5,ASSSAGTLDQPQH
TRBV6-5,TRBJ2-7,ASSSSGTSEYEQY
TRBV4-2,TRBJ1-5,ASSPREDIGSQPQH
TRBV14,TRBJ2-7,ASSPPLGASYEQY
TRBV5-8,TRBJ2-1,ASSPRHLGNEQF
TRBV5-1,TRBJ2-7,ASSLAGTGSYEQY
TRBV19,TRBJ1-5,ASIPAGTVNQPQH
TRBV6-5,TRBJ1-1,ASSYRGRNTEAF
TRBV19,TRBJ2-2,ASSGTGASGELF
TRBV10-3,TRBJ1-1,AISLTGTNTEAF
TRBV7-3,TRBJ2-5,ASSLTGLAGGRGTQY
TRBV28,TRBJ2-7,ASSFPRRYEQY
TRBV5-1,TRBJ2-2,ASSFTSLPTGELF
TRBV7-2,TRBJ2-1,ASTLGPYSYNEQF
TRBV28,TRBJ2-1,ASRFGPKRETGEQF
TRBV5-1,TRBJ2-2,ASKVGLERTGELF
TRBV19,TRBJ2-7,ASSPKGTGGSYEQY
TRBV28,TRBJ2-5,ASSLIGLKETQY
TRBV9,TRBJ2-1,ASSVATGDEQF
TRBV5-4,TRBJ2-1,ASSLAKRDRDYNEQF
TRBV5-1,TRBJ2-7,ASSREQGPNEQY
TRBV5-8,TRBJ1-5,ASSLEAGNQPQH
TRBV10-2,TRBJ2-7,AAVGRNYEQY
TRBV5-1,TRBJ1-3,ASSSEGGNTIY
TRBV11-2,TRBJ2-7,ASSLGGLLDGEQY
TRBV5-8,TRBJ2-7,ASRRQGAGEQY
TRBV19,TRBJ1-6,ASETGEGSPLH
TRBV5-1,TRBJ2-7,ASRSGAGGNYEQY
TRBV18,TRBJ2-3,ASSPLAGGTDTQY
TRBV5-1,TRBJ2-7,ASSLVPAGDEQY
TRBV6-1,TRBJ1-5,ASSDGGDQPQH
TRBV7-9,TRBJ2-1,ASSLGPGLAGGDEQF
TRBV7-2,TRBJ1-6,ASSLRSTDSPLH
TRBV6-6,TRBJ1-6,ASSYSSDRDNSPLH
TRBV9,TRBJ2-1,ASSVGLASRVRYNEQF
TRBV5-1,TRBJ1-5,ASSLGVGGNQPQH
TRBV9,TRBJ1-2,ASSDPVGSNYGYT
TRBV6-1,TRBJ1-4,ASVPRVGGEKLF
TRBV5-1,TRBJ1-1,ASSQDKGVEAF
TRBV9,TRBJ2-1,ASSVSGLAGTNEQF
TRBV9,TRBJ2-1,ASSAGLASYNEQF
TRBV5-1,TRBJ2-1,ASSEGLAVHNEQF